Presented here are 11 T cell receptor beta chains from one specimen sequenced in a study of blood T cell repertoires in COVID-19. Generated by immunoSEQ multiplex PCR, the TCRdb table keeps only in-frame clones and is missing some. Of fewer than 300,000 clones listed, 88% were seen once; the top ten hold around 1.2%. The sequenced sample was PBMCs or T cells enriched from blood (not recorded which). The receptor source for this set is a woman in her 40s with acute COVID-19.

This rearrangement joins TRBV7-5 to TRBJ1-2; the table gives TRBD1 as D, unverified against the DNA. TRBV7-5 is recorded as a pseudogene. This CDR3 has 13 residues. The CDR3 is CARSPDRGLGYTF. The CDR3 nucleotides read TGTGCCAGAAGCCCAGACAGGGGGCTTGGCTACACCTTC.

The chain joins TRBV10-1 to TRBJ2-7, with TRBD1 identical over 8 bases. The CDR3 extends over 13 amino acids. CDR1 and CDR2 (germline): WNHNN, SYGVQD (reference sequence). The V segment lost 4 bases and the J segment 7 bases; nucleotides outside the gene matches: 6. The DNA for the CDR3 is TGCGCCAGCAGTGTTCAGGGGGCCGAGGAGCAGTACTTC. Protein: CASSVQGAEEQYF.

J is TRBJ2-1 and V is TRBV11-3; D unresolved. Trimming removed 0 bases at V and 9 bases at J, with 9 bases between. The germline gives CDR1 SGHNT, CDR2 YENEEA. This CDR3 has 13 residues. The DNA for the CDR3 is TGTGCCAGCAGCTTAGATTTGGTCGGTGAGCAGTTCTTC. Encoded protein: CASSLDLVGEQFF. The entire variable domain, with the rest obtained from reference TRBV11-3 and TRBJ2-1, is as follows: EAGVVQSPRYKIIEKKQPVAFWCNPISGHNTLYWYLQNLGQGPELLIRYENEEAVDDSQLPKDRFSAERLKGVDSTLKIQPAELGDSAVYLCASSLDLVGEQFFGPGTRLTVL.

This clone was picked up a small number of times. The chain uses TRBV4-2 and TRBJ2-7; 8 bases map to TRBD2. Germline V gene lookup returns CDR1 LGHNA and CDR2 YNFKEQ. J gave up 4 bases and V 0 bases, and 5 bases lay outside the gene matches. This CDR3 spans 15 amino acids. CDR3 sequence reads: CASSQDLLADYEQYF. In DNA form, the CDR3 reads TGTGCCAGCAGCCAAGATCTACTAGCGGATTACGAGCAGTACTTC.

V is TRBV10-3 and J is TRBJ2-7; 7 positions match TRBD1. The germline V gene encodes CDR1 ENHRY and CDR2 SYGVKD. The CDR3 totals 13 residues. Trimming took 5 bases from V and 3 from J; bases not matched to a gene: 4. Here the CDR3 reads CAISSRDSYEQYF. CDR3 nucleotides: TGTGCCATCAGTAGCCGGGACAGCTACGAGCAGTACTTC.

The chain couples TRBV5-1 to TRBJ2-2, with TRBD2 matching 8 bases. Germline V gene sequence: CDR1 SGHRS, CDR2 YFSETQ. V was clipped by 0 bases and J by 4 bases; unmatched bases: 5. The CDR3 has 16 residues. CDR3 sequence (DNA): TGCGCCAGCAGCTTGGATCCAGCGGGAGCCACCGGGGAGCTGTTTTTT. Translation gives CASSLDPAGATGELFF.

J is TRBJ1-1 and V is TRBV28; 10 bases map to TRBD1. CDR1 is MDHEN, CDR2 SYDVKM, per germline. The CDR3 is 16 amino acids. The J segment lost 5 bases and the V segment lost 4 bases, leaving 10 bases of the junction unmatched. The CDR3 bases are TGTGCCAGCAGTTCCCCGGGACAGGGGCGGCTAACTGAAGCTTTCTTT. Its translation is CASSSPGQGRLTEAFF. The complete variable domain, with remaining parts taken from reference TRBV28 and TRBJ1-1, reads DVKVTQSSRYLVKRTGEKVFLECVQDMDHENMFWYRQDPGLGLRLIYFSYDVKMKEKGDIPEGYSVSREKKERFSLILESASTNQTSMYLCASSSPGQGRLTEAFFGQGTRLTVV.

The chain uses TRBV5-5 and TRBJ1-2; no clear D. The CDR3 contains 16 residues. Germline lookup yields CDR1 SGHKS and CDR2 YYEKEE (reference sequence). Trimming took off 1 base at V and 0 bases at J, with 13 bases between the two ends. Here the CDR3 reads CASSLRTGLANYGYTF. The CDR3 DNA sequence: TGTGCCAGCAGCTTGAGGACGGGGTTGGCTAACTATGGCTACACCTTC.

The chain links TRBV28 to TRBJ2-3; 9 bases align to TRBD1. Germline V gives CDR1 MDHEN, CDR2 SYDVKM. The CDR3 totals 14 residues. Losses at the gene ends were 4 bases for V and 3 bases for J; bases not matched to a gene: 2. As DNA, the CDR3 is TGTGCCAGCAGTTGGGACAGGGTTACAGATACGCAGTATTTT. This translates into CASSWDRVTDTQYF.

The genes are TRBV2 and TRBJ2-1; D gene ambiguous. This CDR3 spans 12 amino acids. V lost 6 bases, J lost 11 bases, and 14 bases lay in between. CDR1 is SNHLY, CDR2 FYNNEI, per germline. CDR3 loop: CASSHFFYQQFF. DNA for the CDR3: TGTGCCAGCAGCCACTTCTTTTACCAGCAGTTCTTC. The entire variable domain, with the rest obtained from reference TRBV2 and TRBJ2-1, is as follows: EPEVTQTPSHQVTQMGQEVILRCVPISNHLYFYWYRQILGQKVEFLVSFYNNEISEKSEIFDDQFSVERPDGSNFTLKIRSTKLEDSAMYFCASSHFFYQQFFGPGTRLTVL.

The chain employs TRBV7-9 and TRBJ2-6; 9 nucleotides match TRBD2. Germline CDR1 reads SEHNR; CDR2 reads FQNEAQ (reference sequence). The CDR3 has 13 residues. Here the CDR3 reads CASGSSGANVLTF. CDR3 coding DNA: TGTGCTAGCGGGAGCTCTGGGGCCAACGTCCTGACTTTC.